Many counts were recorded for the clone carrying this T cell receptor beta chain. The V segment lost 4 bases and the J segment 0 bases; nucleotides outside the gene matches: 2. Germline lookup yields CDR1 SGHRS and CDR2 YFSETQ. The CDR3 has 15 amino acids. TCRdb reprocessed the 5' RACE reads with MiXCR, giving one entry per CDR3 protein. The sample lists around 250,000 distinct CDR3 sequences, around a tenth seen once, with approximately 20% in the top ten. This specimen comes from a study of T-cell memory formation after mild COVID-19. This clonotype was sampled from a man in his late teens or twenties who had mild COVID-19 (a few samples of this study predate the infection). Cell type and time point are not known. Sequenced: PBMCs or a T cell subset sorted from them (not recorded which). The gene calls are TRBV5-1 and TRBJ2-2, with TRBD1 identical over 8 bases. This chain's CDR3 is CASSQGATNTGELFF. DNA for the CDR3: TGCGCCAGCAGCCAGGGGGCAACGAACACCGGGGAGCTGTTTTTT.